This T cell receptor (beta chain) derives from a study of blood T cell repertoires in COVID-19. Across the study: Sites in the United States, Italy and Spain provided acute and convalescent COVID-19 samples. The cDNA or gDNA used as material had been derived from T cells, B-cell-depleted T cells, or PBMCs.

This CDR3 spans 13 amino acids. V lost 6 bases and J lost 1, with 9 bases in between. CDR1 and CDR2 (germline): SGHAT, FQNNGV. The sample holds one count of this clone. Per the authors' pipeline: Reference gene primers were amplified, and this amplification served to estimate nucleated cell counts. Libraries were prepared by immunoSEQ multiplex PCR; TCRdb keeps only in-frame clonotypes and omits some of them. V and J calls and clone size come straight from that table; D and trimming were deduced from the DNA. The repertoire holds some 50,000 clones, with roughly 89% as singletons. The sample was peripheral blood. This clonotype was obtained from a man aged 45-65 years with acute or convalescent COVID-19. This chain links TRBV11-2 with TRBJ1-1; maybe TRBD1 (6 bases). The DNA of the CDR3 is TGTGCCAGCAGTGTGGACAGGAACACTGAAGCTTTCTTT. The encoded protein is CASSVDRNTEAFF.